Here is one T cell receptor beta chain with its context. Its specificity is unknown. The data belong to a study of shared clonotypes between healthy human individuals. Study-wide results and limits: Sorted-subset sequencing, rarefaction showed, was incomplete despite large depth.

Splitting of CD4+ cells produced CD45RA+ naive and CD45RA-negative memory subsets. TCRdb's table, derived via immunoSEQ multiplex PCR, lists solely in-frame clones and lacks some. Among about 2.3 million clones listed, about nine tenths were seen once. Looked up from germline, CDR1 is SSHAT and CDR2 is FNYEAQ (reference sequence). The trim removed 6 bases at V and 2 bases at J, leaving 6 bases unmatched. The CDR3 is 15 residues long. The material sequenced was naive CD4+ T cells from PBMCs. The subset denotes: CD45RA+ positively selected. The sequence was obtained from a man aged 18-30 years in good health. Some clones in this sample may be carry-over from other donors' samples. The chain carries TRBV7-7 and TRBJ2-3, with TRBD2 matching over 9 bases. CDR3 loop: CASSSGTSYTDTQYF. CDR3 bases: TGTGCCAGCAGTTCCGGGACTAGCTACACAGATACGCAGTATTTT.